Listed below are T cell receptor beta chains from one sample, sequenced in a study of blood T cell repertoires in COVID-19. Profiling relied on immunoSEQ multiplex PCR, and the TCRdb table lists in-frame clones only, not all of them. The data hold hundreds of thousands of clones, with 85% to 90% observed a single time. What was sequenced was peripheral blood. The source is a woman aged 45 to 65 with COVID-19, enrolled during active disease. CDR3s include the opening cysteine and the closing phenylalanine or tryptophan. Fields, in order: V gene, D gene, J gene, clone size, CDR3 protein, CDR3 DNA. D genes are given only for firm matches. Not every row has a clone size; where given, it reads once, few, many or a size class.

>TRBV4-1|TRBD1|TRBJ2-5|.
CASSQQGAQETQYF
TGCGCCAGCAGCCAACAGGGGGCCCAAGAGACCCAGTACTTC
>TRBV6-4|TRBD1|TRBJ2-3|.
CASSADRGDTQYF
TGTGCCAGCAGTGCGGACAGGGGAGATACGCAGTATTTT
>TRBV6-4|.|TRBJ1-2|.
CASSDTGRPLSGYTF
TGTGCCAGCAGTGACACAGGGCGCCCTTTAAGTGGCTACACCTTC
>TRBV11-1|TRBD1|TRBJ2-7|.
CASSRTGDSYEQYF
TGTGCCAGCAGCCGGACAGGGGACTCCTACGAGCAGTACTTC
>TRBV5-6|TRBD1|TRBJ1-2|.
CASSFSQGARGYTF
TGTGCCAGCAGCTTCAGCCAGGGGGCGCGGGGCTACACCTTC
>TRBV28|TRBD1|TRBJ1-1|.
CASSSNRDRVRVSYTEAFF
TGTGCCAGCAGTTCGAACCGGGACAGGGTTAGGGTAAGCTACACTGAAGCTTTCTTT
>TRBV11-2|TRBD2|TRBJ2-5|.
CASSLRMGLAGGETQYF
TGTGCCAGCAGCCTACGAATGGGACTAGCGGGGGGAGAGACCCAGTACTTC
>TRBV19|.|TRBJ1-6|.
CASRIGQINSPLHF
TGTGCCAGTAGAATTGGACAGATAAATTCACCCCTCCACTTT
>TRBV4-2|TRBD2|TRBJ2-3|.
CASSQEGGGGITDTQYF
TGTGCCAGCAGCCAAGAGGGTGGCGGGGGGATCACAGATACGCAGTATTTT
>TRBV18|.|TRBJ1-4|.
CASSPPQGHNEKLFF
TGTGCCAGCTCACCGCCCCAGGGTCATAATGAAAAACTGTTTTTT
>TRBV6-2/TRBV6-3|TRBD2|TRBJ2-2|.
CASSKTSGGRNTGELFF
TGTGCCAGCAGCAAGACTAGCGGGGGCCGTAACACCGGGGAGCTGTTTTTT
>TRBV30|TRBD2|TRBJ2-1|.
CASGTSDEQFF
TGTGCTTCAGGGACTAGCGATGAGCAGTTCTTC
>TRBV4-1|TRBD2|TRBJ2-3|once
CASSQFSSGGVSSTDTQYF
TGCGCCAGCAGCCAATTTTCTAGCGGGGGGGTATCTAGCACAGATACGCAGTATTTT
>TRBV6-5|TRBD1|TRBJ1-3|.
CASSPGTGRGNTIYF
TGTGCCAGCAGCCCCGGGACAGGGAGAGGAAACACCATATATTTT
>TRBV6-1|.|TRBJ2-6|.
CASSEQVYAAGANVLTF
TGTGCCAGCAGTGAACAGGTTTATGCAGCTGGGGCCAACGTCCTGACTTTC
>TRBV28|TRBD1|TRBJ2-3|.
CASSSTGTGPDTQYF
TGTGCCAGCAGCTCTACCGGGACAGGGCCAGATACGCAGTATTTT
>TRBV5-1|TRBD2|TRBJ2-7|.
CASSLLANSYEQYF
TGCGCCAGCAGTTTACTAGCGAATTCCTACGAGCAGTACTTC
>TRBV24-1|TRBD1|TRBJ1-2|.
CATSAGMGQNYGYTF
TGTGCCACCAGTGCGGGGATGGGACAGAACTATGGCTACACCTTC
>TRBV4-2|TRBD2|TRBJ2-1|.
CASSQEAGGYNEQFF
TGTGCCAGCAGCCAAGAAGCGGGGGGGTACAATGAGCAGTTCTTC
>TRBV7-9|.|TRBJ2-7|.
CASSLGREGEQYF
TGTGCCAGCAGCTTAGGCAGGGAAGGCGAGCAGTACTTC
>TRBV3-1/TRBV3-2|.|TRBJ2-3|.
CASSLGLELTPDTQYF
TGTGCCAGCAGCCTGGGACTGGAGCTCACCCCAGATACGCAGTATTTT
>TRBV19|TRBD1|TRBJ1-4|.
CASSIVWDSFGEKLFF
TGTGCCAGTAGTATAGTCTGGGACAGTTTCGGTGAAAAACTGTTTTTT
>TRBV28|TRBD1|TRBJ2-7|.
CASSLSTGVVYKQYF
TGTGCCAGCAGTTTATCGACAGGGGTTGTCTACAAGCAGTACTTC
>TRBV28|.|TRBJ2-5|.
CASSLLKQTQYF
TGTGCCAGCAGCCTGCTTAAGCAGACCCAGTACTTC
>TRBV4-1|TRBD2|TRBJ2-7|.
CASRRTSGDIGYEQYF
TGCGCCAGCAGACGGACTAGCGGGGATATTGGCTACGAGCAGTACTTC
>TRBV11-2|.|TRBJ2-7|.
CASRGEYEQYF
TGTGCCAGCAGAGGAGAATACGAGCAGTACTTC
>TRBV2|.|TRBJ1-6|.
CASRQANSPLHF
TGTGCCAGCAGACAGGCGAATTCACCCCTCCACTTT
>TRBV28|TRBD1|TRBJ1-2|many
CASSDTGGYGYTF
TGTGCCAGCAGTGATACAGGGGGCTATGGCTACACCTTC
>TRBV2|.|TRBJ1-5|.
CASRNRDGQPQHF
TGTGCCAGCAGAAACAGGGATGGGCAGCCCCAGCATTTT
>TRBV9|TRBD1|TRBJ1-1|.
CASSERQGGSTEAFF
TGTGCCAGCAGCGAAAGACAGGGGGGGAGCACTGAAGCTTTCTTT
>TRBV6-5|.|TRBJ1-2|.
CASRGGTRGYTF
TGTGCCAGCAGGGGAGGGACTCGGGGCTACACCTTC
>TRBV7-6|.|TRBJ1-5|.
CASSSTGNQPQHF
TGTGCCAGCAGCTCAACAGGGAATCAGCCCCAGCATTTT
>TRBV3-1/TRBV3-2|.|TRBJ2-3|once
CASSQWQRLTDTQYF
TGTGCCAGCAGCCAATGGCAGCGGTTGACAGATACGCAGTATTTT
>TRBV13|TRBD2|TRBJ2-7|.
CASSFPSGGDGEQYF
TGTGCCAGCAGCTTCCCTAGCGGGGGGGACGGCGAGCAGTACTTC
>TRBV6-5|.|TRBJ2-1|.
CASSRIGGSYNEQFF
TGTGCCAGCAGTCGGATCGGCGGATCCTACAATGAGCAGTTCTTC
>TRBV29-1|TRBD1|TRBJ1-5|.
CSVRDSTAGQPQHF
TGCAGCGTTCGGGACAGCACCGCGGGTCAGCCCCAGCATTTT
>TRBV5-4|.|TRBJ2-2|.
CASSQANTGELFF
TGTGCCAGCTCACAGGCGAACACCGGGGAGCTGTTTTTT
>TRBV10-1|.|TRBJ2-2|.
CASALSGNTGELFF
TGCGCCAGCGCCCTTAGTGGGAACACCGGGGAGCTGTTTTTT
>TRBV3-1/TRBV3-2|.|TRBJ1-4|.
CASSQSGGLEKLFF
TGTGCCAGCAGCCAATCCGGTGGGCTTGAAAAACTGTTTTTT
>TRBV19|.|TRBJ2-1|.
CASSIPGLARNEQFF
TGTGCCAGTAGTATACCGGGGCTAGCGCGGAATGAGCAGTTCTTC
>TRBV9|.|TRBJ2-1|.
CASSRAPSSYNEQFF
TGTGCCAGCAGCCGTGCCCCGAGCTCCTACAATGAGCAGTTCTTC
>TRBV18|.|TRBJ2-2|.
CASSQGSTGELFF
TGTGCCAGCTCACAAGGGAGTACCGGGGAGCTGTTTTTT
>TRBV19|.|TRBJ1-2|.
CASSIGNRSPYGYTF
TGTGCCAGTAGTATAGGTAACAGGTCTCCCTATGGCTACACCTTC
>TRBV6-5|.|TRBJ2-3|.
CASSYQGKEADTQYF
TGTGCCAGCAGTTACCAGGGGAAGGAGGCAGATACGCAGTATTTT
>TRBV19|TRBD1|TRBJ2-5|.
CASSKDRGRYPETQYF
TGTGCCAGTAGTAAGGACAGGGGGCGATACCCAGAGACCCAGTACTTC
>TRBV5-1|.|TRBJ1-1|.
CASRPQGSRTEAFF
TGCGCCAGCCGCCCGCAGGGAAGTCGCACTGAAGCTTTCTTT
>TRBV5-1|.|TRBJ2-1|few
CASSWADSYNEQFF
TGCGCCAGCAGCTGGGCAGACTCCTACAATGAGCAGTTCTTC
>TRBV28|TRBD1|TRBJ1-2|.
CASSWDRGSYGYTF
TGTGCCAGCAGTTGGGACAGGGGAAGCTATGGCTACACCTTC
>TRBV19|.|TRBJ1-6|.
CASRPGSYNSPLHF
TGTGCCAGTAGGCCAGGGTCCTATAATTCACCCCTCCACTTT
>TRBV6-5|.|TRBJ1-4|.
CASRVSRAINEKLFF
TGTGCCAGCAGAGTCAGCAGGGCTATTAATGAAAAACTGTTTTTT
>TRBV6-1|.|TRBJ1-2|.
CASSEERAGSGYGYTF
TGTGCCAGCAGTGAAGAAAGGGCGGGGTCGGGCTATGGCTACACCTTC
>TRBV7-2|TRBD2|TRBJ2-1|.
CASSKSGGEHNEQFF
TGTGCCAGCAGTAAGAGCGGGGGGGAACACAATGAGCAGTTCTTC
>TRBV9|.|TRBJ2-2|once
CASSAGPQGNANTGELFF
TGTGCCAGCAGCGCCGGACCCCAGGGGAATGCTAACACCGGGGAGCTGTTTTTT
>TRBV19|.|TRBJ1-2|.
CASNPVAGTYGYTF
TGTGCCAGTAACCCCGTGGCGGGGACCTATGGCTACACCTTC
>TRBV30|.|TRBJ1-2|.
CAWSTSDITKNYGYTF
TGTGCCTGGAGTACCTCGGACATAACAAAGAACTATGGCTACACCTTC